This T cell receptor (beta chain) was sequenced during a study of blood T cell repertoires in COVID-19. On the study more broadly: The analysed material was cDNA or gDNA that came from T cells, B-cell-depleted T cells, or PBMCs.

Participants had their cohort set by participant-reported clinical history. Original analysis: Using reference gene primer amplification, nucleated cell counts were estimated. Method: immunoSEQ multiplex PCR; TCRdb's copy keeps in-frame clones and lacks some. D and trimming come from the DNA, and the V and J calls and clone size come from that table. The table shows about 400,000 clones, with more than 70% occurring only once. The TCR was taken from a man between 40 and 49 years old in a cohort exposed to, infected with or recovered from COVID-19 (not recorded which). Input material: PBMCs or T cells enriched from blood (not recorded which).

The CDR3 loop is CASSLLTSGSRRVEQYF. The CDR3 nucleotides are TGCGCCAGCAGCTTGCTGACTAGCGGGTCCAGGAGAGTGGAGCAGTACTTC. This chain connects TRBV5-1 to TRBJ2-7; 10 positions agree with TRBD2. The germline V gene encodes CDR1 SGHRS and CDR2 YFSETQ. Trimming took 1 base from V and 7 from J; bases not matched to a gene: 14. The CDR3 length is 17 residues.